This entry concerns a single T cell receptor (beta chain). Its antigen is unknown. The data were obtained in a study of beta chain features in type 1 diabetes. Study-wide findings and caveats: Shorter TCRB CDR3s, moderately but significantly so, marked every one of the four CD4+ subsets in Type 1 diabetes patients. Patients and controls would be equally affected if PCR favored shorter templates.

Between the trimmed V and J ends, which lost 4 bases and 2 bases, there was a span of 13 bases. From germline, CDR1 is SGHRS and CDR2 YFSETQ. CDR3 length: 15 residues. All of the isolated RNA was reverse transcribed, so expressed TCRB transcripts were sequenced. Sequenced by immunoSEQ multiplex PCR; TCRdb stores in-frame clones only, minus some. The table has 310,000 or so clones, around 8% seen once. The chain links TRBV5-1 to TRBJ1-5, with D unclear. The origin of this receptor is a woman aged 18-29 years in good health. Sequenced sample: central memory CD4+ T cells from blood. CDR3 sequence reads: CASSRNQSGNQPQHF. CDR3 in DNA: TGCGCCAGCAGCCGCAATCAATCGGGCAATCAGCCCCAGCATTTT.